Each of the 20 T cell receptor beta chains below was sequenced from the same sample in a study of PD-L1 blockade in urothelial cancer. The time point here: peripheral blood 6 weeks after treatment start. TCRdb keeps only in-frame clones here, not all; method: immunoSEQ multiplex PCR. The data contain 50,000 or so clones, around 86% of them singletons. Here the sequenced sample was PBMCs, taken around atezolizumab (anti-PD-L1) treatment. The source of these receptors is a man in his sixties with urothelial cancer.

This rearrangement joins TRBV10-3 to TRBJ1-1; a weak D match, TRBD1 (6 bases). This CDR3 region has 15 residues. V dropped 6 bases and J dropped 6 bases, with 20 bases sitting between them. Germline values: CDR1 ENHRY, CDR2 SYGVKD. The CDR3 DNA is TGTGCCATCAGGGCATATGGGGGGGCGTCATCTGAAGCTTTCTTT. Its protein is CAIRAYGGASSEAFF.

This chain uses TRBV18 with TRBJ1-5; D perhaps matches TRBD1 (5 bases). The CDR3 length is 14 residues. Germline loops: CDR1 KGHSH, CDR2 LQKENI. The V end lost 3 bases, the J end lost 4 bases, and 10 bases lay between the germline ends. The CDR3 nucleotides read TGTGCCAGCTCACCTGGCCAGGGTAATCAGCCCCAGCATTTT. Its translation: CASSPGQGNQPQHF.

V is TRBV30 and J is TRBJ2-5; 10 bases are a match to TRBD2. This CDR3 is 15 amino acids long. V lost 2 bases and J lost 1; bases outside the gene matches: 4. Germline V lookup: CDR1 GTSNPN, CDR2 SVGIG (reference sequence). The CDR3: CAWSIGLAAQETQYF. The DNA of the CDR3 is TGTGCCTGGAGTATCGGACTAGCGGCCCAAGAGACCCAGTACTTC.

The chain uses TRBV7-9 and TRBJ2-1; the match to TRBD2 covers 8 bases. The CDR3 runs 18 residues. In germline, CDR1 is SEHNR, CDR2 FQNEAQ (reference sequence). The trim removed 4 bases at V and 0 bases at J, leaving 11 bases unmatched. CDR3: CASSSSPLAGPSYNEQFF. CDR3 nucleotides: TGTGCCAGCAGCTCCAGTCCCCTAGCGGGTCCCTCCTACAATGAGCAGTTCTTC.

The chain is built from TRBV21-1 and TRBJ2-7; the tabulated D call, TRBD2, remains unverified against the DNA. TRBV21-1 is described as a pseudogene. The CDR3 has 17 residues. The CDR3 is CASSKEGGTTSSYEQYF. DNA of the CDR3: TGTGCCAGCAGCAAAGAGGGGGGGACAACGAGCTCCTACGAGCAGTACTTC.

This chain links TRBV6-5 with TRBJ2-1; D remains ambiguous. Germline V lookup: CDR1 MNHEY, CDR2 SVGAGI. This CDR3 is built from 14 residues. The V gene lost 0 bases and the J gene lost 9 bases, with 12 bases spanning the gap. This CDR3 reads CASSYSRTDGEQFF. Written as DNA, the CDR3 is TGTGCCAGCAGTTACTCGAGAACAGACGGTGAGCAGTTCTTC.

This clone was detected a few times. This chain's CDR3 is CAIRGGTGNQPQHF. In nucleotides, the CDR3 is TGTGCCATCAGGGGGGGGACAGGAAATCAGCCCCAGCATTTT. The chain couples TRBV10-3 to TRBJ1-5, with 8 nucleotides matching TRBD1. Looked up from germline, CDR1 is ENHRY and CDR2 is SYGVKD. Trimming took 6 bases from V and 4 from J; bases not matched to a gene: 5. This CDR3 region has 14 residues.

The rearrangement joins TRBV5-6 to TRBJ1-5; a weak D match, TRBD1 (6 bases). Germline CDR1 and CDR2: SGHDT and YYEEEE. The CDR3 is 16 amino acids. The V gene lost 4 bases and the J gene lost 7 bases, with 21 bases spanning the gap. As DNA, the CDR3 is TGTGCCAGCAGCAAGGATGGGGGCTCGCGAGTCCAGCCCCAGCATTTT. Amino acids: CASSKDGGSRVQPQHF.

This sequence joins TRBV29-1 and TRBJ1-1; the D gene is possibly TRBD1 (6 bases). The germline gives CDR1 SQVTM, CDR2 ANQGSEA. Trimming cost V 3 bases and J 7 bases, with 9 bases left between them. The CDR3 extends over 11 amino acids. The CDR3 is CSVETGGEAFF. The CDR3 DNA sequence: TGCAGCGTTGAGACAGGTGGTGAAGCTTTCTTT.

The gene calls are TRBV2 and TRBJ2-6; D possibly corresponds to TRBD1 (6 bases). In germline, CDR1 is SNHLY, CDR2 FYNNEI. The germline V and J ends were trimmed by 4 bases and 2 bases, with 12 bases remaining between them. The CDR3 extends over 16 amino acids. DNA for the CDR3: TGTGCCAGCAGTGTGGCAGGGGAAACTGGGGCCAACGTCCTGACTTTC. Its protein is CASSVAGETGANVLTF.

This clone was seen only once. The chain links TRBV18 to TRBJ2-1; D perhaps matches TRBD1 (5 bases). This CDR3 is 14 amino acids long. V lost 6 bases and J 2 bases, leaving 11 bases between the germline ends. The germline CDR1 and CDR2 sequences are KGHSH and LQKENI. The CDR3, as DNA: TGTGCCAGCTCCCGTAGGGGAACCTACAATGAGCAGTTCTTC. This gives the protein CASSRRGTYNEQFF.

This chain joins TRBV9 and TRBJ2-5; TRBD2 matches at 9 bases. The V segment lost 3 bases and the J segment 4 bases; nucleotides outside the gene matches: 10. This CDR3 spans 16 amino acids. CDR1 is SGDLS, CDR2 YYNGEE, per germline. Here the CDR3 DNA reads TGTGCCAGCAGCGCCCTTAGCGGGGGTGGGGGAGAGACCCAGTACTTC. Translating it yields CASSALSGGGGETQYF.

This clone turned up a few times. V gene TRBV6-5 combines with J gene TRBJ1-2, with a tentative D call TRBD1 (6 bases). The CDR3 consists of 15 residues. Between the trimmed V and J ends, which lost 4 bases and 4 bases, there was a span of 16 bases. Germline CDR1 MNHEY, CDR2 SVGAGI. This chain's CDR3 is CASSSGGQGLYGYTF. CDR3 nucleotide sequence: TGTGCCAGCAGTTCGGGGGGGCAGGGCCTCTATGGCTACACCTTC.

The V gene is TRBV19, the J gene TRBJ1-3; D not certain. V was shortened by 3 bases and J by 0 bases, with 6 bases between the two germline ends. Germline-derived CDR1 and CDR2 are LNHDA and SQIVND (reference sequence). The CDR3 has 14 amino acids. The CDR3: CASSMSGSGNTIYF. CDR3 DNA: TGTGCCAGTAGTATGAGTGGCTCTGGAAACACCATATATTTT.

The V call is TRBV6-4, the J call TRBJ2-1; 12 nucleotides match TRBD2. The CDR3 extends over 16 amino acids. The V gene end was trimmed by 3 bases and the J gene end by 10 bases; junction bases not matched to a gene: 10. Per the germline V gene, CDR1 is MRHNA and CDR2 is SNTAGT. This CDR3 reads CASSDIGLAGGHEQFF. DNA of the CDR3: TGTGCCAGCAGTGATATAGGTCTAGCGGGGGGGCACGAGCAGTTCTTC.

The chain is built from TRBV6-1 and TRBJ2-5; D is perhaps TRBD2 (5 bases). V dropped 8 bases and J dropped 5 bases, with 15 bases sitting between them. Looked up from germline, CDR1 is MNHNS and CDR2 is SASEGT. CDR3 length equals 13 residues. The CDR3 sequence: CASRLGNWETQYF. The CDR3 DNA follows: TGTGCCAGCCGCCTCGGGAATTGGGAGACCCAGTACTTC.

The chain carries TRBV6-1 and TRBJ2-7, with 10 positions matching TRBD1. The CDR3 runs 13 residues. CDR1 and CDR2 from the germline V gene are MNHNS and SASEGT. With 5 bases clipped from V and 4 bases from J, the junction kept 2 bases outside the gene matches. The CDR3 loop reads CASSRDRGYEQYF. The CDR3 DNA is TGTGCCAGCAGTCGGGACAGGGGATACGAGCAGTACTTC.

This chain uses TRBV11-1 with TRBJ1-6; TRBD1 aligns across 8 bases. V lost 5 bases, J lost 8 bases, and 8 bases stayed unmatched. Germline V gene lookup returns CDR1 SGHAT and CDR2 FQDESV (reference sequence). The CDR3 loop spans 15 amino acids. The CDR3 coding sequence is TGTGCCAGCAGCCACGGACAGGGTGGTTATTCACCCCTCCACTTT. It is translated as CASSHGQGGYSPLHF.

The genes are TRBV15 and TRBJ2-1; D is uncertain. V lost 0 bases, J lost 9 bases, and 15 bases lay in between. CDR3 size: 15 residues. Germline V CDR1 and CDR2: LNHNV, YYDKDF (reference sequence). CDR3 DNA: TGTGCCACCAGCAGAGATATCGCCACCTCGGGTGAGCAGTTCTTC. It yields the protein CATSRDIATSGEQFF.

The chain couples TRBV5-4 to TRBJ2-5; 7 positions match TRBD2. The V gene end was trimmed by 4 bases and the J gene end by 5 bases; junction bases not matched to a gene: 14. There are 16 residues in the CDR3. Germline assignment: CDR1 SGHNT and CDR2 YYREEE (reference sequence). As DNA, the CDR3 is TGTGCCAGCAGCCGCCACGGGGACTACTGGCGGGAGACCCAGTACTTC. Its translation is CASSRHGDYWRETQYF. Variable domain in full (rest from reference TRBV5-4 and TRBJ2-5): ETGVTQSPTHLIKTRGQQVTLRCSSQSGHNTVSWYQQALGQGPQFIFQYYREEENGRGNFPPRFSGLQFPNYSSELNVNALELDDSALYLCASSRHGDYWRETQYFGPGTRLLVL.